One sample yielded the 32 T cell receptor beta chains listed below, sequenced in a study of T cell responses to AZD1222 COVID-19 vaccine. Generated by immunoSEQ multiplex PCR, the TCRdb table keeps only in-frame clones and is missing some. This sample carries 250,000 to 300,000 clones, almost 95% of them seen once, and the ten largest clones take around 0.58%. Sequencing was performed on peripheral blood, taken 28 days after the second AZD1222 dose. These receptors all come from an adult who received the AZD1222 COVID-19 vaccine.

The chain carries TRBV6-1 and TRBJ2-7; D may be TRBD1 or TRBD2 (6 bases each). Trimming took off 1 base at V and 3 bases at J, with 10 bases between the two ends. The CDR3 runs to 14 residues. Germline V gives CDR1 MNHNS, CDR2 SASEGT. The CDR3 loop is CASSEGGGGYEQYF. Here the CDR3 DNA reads TGTGCCAGCAGTGAAGGCGGAGGGGGCTACGAGCAGTACTTC.

A single count supports this clone. The chain is built from TRBV2 and TRBJ2-5; 8 bases map to TRBD1. V shed 5 bases and J 2 bases; nucleotides not matched to a gene: 7. There are 15 residues in the CDR3. CDR1 SNHLY and CDR2 FYNNEI come from the germline V gene. The CDR3 protein is CASSPRTGTQETQYF. As DNA, the CDR3 is TGTGCCAGCAGTCCCCGGACAGGGACACAAGAGACCCAGTACTTC.

CDR3 DNA: TGTGCCAGCAATTGGGCAGGCCTTTCCCTGGAGCAGTACTTC. Translated: CASNWAGLSLEQYF. V usage is TRBV2 and J usage is TRBJ2-7, with D hard to call. V lost 7 bases and J lost 7, with 20 bases in between. Germline CDR1 reads SNHLY; CDR2 reads FYNNEI. This CDR3 has 14 amino acids.

V and J are TRBV4-3 and TRBJ1-2; 9 bases align to TRBD1. The germline V gene has CDR1 LGHNA and CDR2 YSLEER. The CDR3 is made up of 15 amino acids. The J segment lost 5 bases and the V segment lost 1 base, leaving 5 bases of the junction unmatched. The CDR3 DNA is TGCGCCAGCAGCCAAGCCTTGGACAGGGGATATGGCTACACCTTC. Translating gives CASSQALDRGYGYTF.

This chain uses TRBV27 with TRBJ2-7; 8 bases are a match to TRBD2. V shed 4 bases and J 2 bases; nucleotides not matched to a gene: 7. The CDR3 loop spans 15 amino acids. In germline, CDR1 is MNHEY, CDR2 SMNVEV (reference sequence). The CDR3 nucleotides are TGTGCCAGCAGTTCCTGGGTAGCGGGGACCTACGAGCAGTACTTC. It encodes CASSSWVAGTYEQYF.

The chain carries TRBV6-5 and TRBJ1-2; 9 nucleotides agree with TRBD1. The V gene end was trimmed by 5 bases and the J gene end by 4 bases; junction bases not matched to a gene: 5. The CDR3 covers 14 residues. Per germline, CDR1 MNHEY and CDR2 SVGAGI. This chain's CDR3 is CASSLIQGAYGYTF. The CDR3 bases are TGTGCCAGCAGTCTCATACAGGGGGCCTATGGCTACACCTTC.

The rearrangement links TRBV18 to TRBJ1-2, with TRBD1 matching 9 bases. CDR3 size: 15 residues. Trimming at V came to 3 bases and at J to 3 bases, leaving 5 bases not matched to a gene. Germline values: CDR1 KGHSH, CDR2 LQKENI. The CDR3 sequence is CASSPSGQGYYGYTF. As DNA, the CDR3 is TGTGCCAGCTCACCCTCGGGACAGGGCTACTATGGCTACACCTTC. Filled out from reference TRBV18 and TRBJ1-2, the complete variable domain reads NAGVMQNPRHLVRRRGQEARLRCSPMKGHSHVYWYRQLPEEGLKFMVYLQKENIIDESGMPKERFSAEFPKEGPSILRIQQVVRGDSAAYFCASSPSGQGYYGYTFGSGTRLTVV.

The rearrangement joins TRBV15 to TRBJ2-7; 11 nucleotides match TRBD2. V lost 1 base, J lost 0 bases, and 2 bases stayed unmatched. The germline gives CDR1 LNHNV, CDR2 YYDKDF (reference sequence). The CDR3 is 16 residues long. CDR3 amino acids: CATSRVLAGGSYEQYF. Here the CDR3 DNA reads TGTGCCACCAGCAGAGTTCTAGCGGGAGGCTCCTACGAGCAGTACTTC.

CDR3 coding DNA: TGCGCCAGCAGTGATCTAGCGGGGGCCCTCCAAGAGACCCAGTACTTC. This sequence encodes CASSDLAGALQETQYF. The chain links TRBV10-2 to TRBJ2-5; TRBD2 agrees at 10 bases. This CDR3 comprises 16 residues. CDR1 is WSHSY and CDR2 is SAAADI in the germline V gene. Trimming cost V 3 bases and J 1 base; bases outside gene matches: 5.

This chain joins TRBV19 and TRBJ2-7, with TRBD2 matching 14 bases. Germline V gene data show CDR1 as LNHDA and CDR2 as SQIVND (reference sequence). The junction had 6 bases not matched to a gene; V was cut back by 4 bases and J by 4 bases. This CDR3 region has 16 residues. Here the CDR3 DNA reads TGTGCCAGTAGTAAAGCCGGGACTAGCGGGAGTTACGAGCAGTACTTC. Its protein product is CASSKAGTSGSYEQYF.

The chain links TRBV5-1 to TRBJ1-6, with a weak D call TRBD1 (6 bases). V was pared by 0 bases and J by 5 bases, with 9 bases between. CDR1 and CDR2 (germline): SGHRS, YFSETQ. The CDR3 length is 15 residues. The CDR3 sequence: CASSLGQGNNSPLHF. The CDR3 DNA sequence: TGCGCCAGCAGCTTGGGTCAGGGGAATAATTCACCCCTCCACTTT. Filled out from reference TRBV5-1 and TRBJ1-6, the complete variable domain reads KAGVTQTPRYLIKTRGQQVTLSCSPISGHRSVSWYQQTPGQGLQFLFEYFSETQRNKGNFPGRFSGRQFSNSRSEMNVSTLELGDSALYLCASSLGQGNNSPLHFGNGTRLTVT.

The V call is TRBV9, the J call TRBJ1-2, with D perhaps TRBD1 (6 bases). This CDR3 is built from 14 residues. Per the germline V gene, CDR1 is SGDLS and CDR2 is YYNGEE. V was pared by 3 bases and J by 8 bases, with 17 bases between. CDR3 amino acids: CASSDPRGARGYTF. As DNA, the CDR3 is TGTGCCAGCAGCGATCCGAGGGGGGCGCGGGGCTACACCTTC.

The chain combines TRBV2 with TRBJ1-1, with D perhaps matching TRBD1 (5 bases). Germline CDR1 SNHLY, CDR2 FYNNEI. The CDR3 has 15 amino acids. Trimming cost V 6 bases and J 0 bases, with 14 bases left between them. DNA of the CDR3: TGTGCCAGCAGAGTCGAGGGACCCCTGAACACTGAAGCTTTCTTT. Translating it yields CASRVEGPLNTEAFF. Based on the CDR3 plus reference TRBV2 and TRBJ1-1, the full variable domain is EPEVTQTPSHQVTQMGQEVILRCVPISNHLYFYWYRQILGQKVEFLVSFYNNEISEKSEIFDDQFSVERPDGSNFTLKIRSTKLEDSAMYFCASRVEGPLNTEAFFGQGTRLTVV.

V usage is TRBV28 and J usage is TRBJ2-7; D remains unclear. CDR3 length: 11 residues. V shed 4 bases and J shed 8 bases, with 9 bases lying between them. Germline V CDR1 and CDR2: MDHEN, SYDVKM. CDR3 in amino acids: CASSSPLKQYF. DNA of the CDR3: TGTGCCAGCAGTTCCCCCCTCAAGCAGTACTTC.

V is TRBV7-2 and J is TRBJ1-2; 10 bases map to TRBD1. From germline, CDR1 is SGHTA and CDR2 FQGNSA. V was pared by 4 bases and J by 8 bases, with 4 bases of the junction left unmatched. The CDR3 covers 13 residues. CDR3 DNA sequence: TGTGCCAGCAGCTCGACAGGGGGCAGGGGCTACACCTTC. As protein: CASSSTGGRGYTF.

This rearrangement joins TRBV2 to TRBJ1-2; D is possibly TRBD1 (5 bases). This CDR3 has 13 amino acids. Deletions cut 6 bases from V and 1 base from J, with 9 bases between. Germline CDR1 and CDR2: SNHLY and FYNNEI. CDR3 DNA sequence: TGTGCCAGCAGGGGGACGGATAACTATGGCTACACCTTC. Amino acid sequence: CASRGTDNYGYTF.

The chain carries TRBV10-3 and TRBJ1-4; D is perhaps TRBD1 (5 bases). Trimming cost V 11 bases and J 7 bases, with 23 bases left between them. This CDR3 is 15 amino acids long. CDR1 and CDR2 from the germline V gene are ENHRY and SYGVKD. CDR3 nucleotides: TGTGCCGCCTCAGAGGGGCAGGGACGAGGTGAAAAACTGTTTTTT. Protein: CAASEGQGRGEKLFF.

This sequence joins TRBV29-1 and TRBJ1-1, with 8 bases aligning to TRBD1. V lost 7 bases, J lost 8 bases, and 6 bases stayed unmatched. This CDR3 comprises 11 residues. Germline V gene sequence: CDR1 SQVTM, CDR2 ANQGSEA. CDR3 in DNA: TGCAGCGCCCGACAGGGGTCGGAAGCTTTCTTT. Translation: CSARQGSEAFF.

The chain has TRBV3-1 (or the pseudogene TRBV3-2) and TRBJ2-4; 9 bases agree with TRBD1. The germline gives CDR1 LGHDT, CDR2 YNNKEL (reference sequence). Trimming cost V 1 base and J 4 bases; bases outside gene matches: 11. The CDR3 length is 18 residues. CDR3 coding DNA: TGTGCCAGCAGCCAAGGGGCTCGGACAGGGGCAAGTAAAAACATTCAGTACTTC. Encoded protein: CASSQGARTGASKNIQYF.

This clone was seen just once. This rearrangement joins TRBV4-1 to TRBJ2-7; TRBD1 matches at 8 bases. The V gene end was trimmed by 1 base and the J gene end by 3 bases; junction bases not matched to a gene: 5. The CDR3 consists of 15 residues. Germline lookup yields CDR1 MGHRA and CDR2 YSYEKL. This chain's CDR3 is CASSQVFGQGYEQYF. In DNA, the CDR3 is TGCGCCAGCAGCCAAGTTTTCGGACAGGGCTACGAGCAGTACTTC.

The V and J genes are TRBV29-1 and TRBJ1-4, with D maybe TRBD1 (6 bases). CDR1 and CDR2 from the germline V gene are SQVTM and ANQGSEA. The CDR3 totals 12 residues. The V end lost 7 bases, the J end lost 6 bases, and 12 bases lay between the germline ends. The CDR3 region has the DNA TGCAGCGCCGGGGGCAGGCATGAAAAACTGTTTTTT. Its translation is CSAGGRHEKLFF.

V is TRBV15 and J is TRBJ2-7; 9 bases line up with TRBD2. Germline loops: CDR1 LNHNV, CDR2 YYDKDF (reference sequence). The V and J ends lost 4 bases and 0 bases, in that order; junction bases with no gene match: 7. The CDR3 loop spans 16 amino acids. CDR3 loop: CATSTRLAEASYEQYF. In nucleotides, the CDR3 is TGTGCCACCAGCACCCGACTAGCGGAGGCCTCCTACGAGCAGTACTTC.

The chain combines TRBV29-1 with TRBJ2-3; 11 nucleotides agree with TRBD2. Germline loops: CDR1 SQVTM, CDR2 ANQGSEA. This CDR3 comprises 12 residues. V dropped 5 bases and J dropped 6; count of bases not matched to a gene: 1. Here the CDR3 reads CSVRTSGDTQYF. The CDR3 coding sequence is TGCAGCGTTCGGACTAGCGGGGATACGCAGTATTTT.

This chain uses TRBV5-1 with TRBJ1-4, with TRBD1 as a possible D gene (6 bases). This CDR3 has 15 amino acids. The V end was cut by 0 bases, the J end by 5 bases, with 11 bases between. Per the germline V gene, CDR1 is SGHRS and CDR2 is YFSETQ. The CDR3: CASSLAGRGNEKLFF. The CDR3 nucleotides are TGCGCCAGCAGCTTGGCTGGCAGGGGCAATGAAAAACTGTTTTTT. The whole variable domain, remainder taken from reference TRBV5-1 and TRBJ1-4, is KAGVTQTPRYLIKTRGQQVTLSCSPISGHRSVSWYQQTPGQGLQFLFEYFSETQRNKGNFPGRFSGRQFSNSRSEMNVSTLELGDSALYLCASSLAGRGNEKLFFGSGTQLSVL.

The chain is built from TRBV7-2 and TRBJ2-2, with a weak D call TRBD1 (5 bases). V was trimmed by 5 bases and J by 4 bases, leaving 17 bases between them. In germline, CDR1 is SGHTA, CDR2 FQGNSA. The CDR3 has 16 amino acids. CDR3 coding DNA: TGTGCCAGCAGCCGTTCTGGGGCCCCCTTCACCGGGGAGCTGTTTTTT. Amino acids: CASSRSGAPFTGELFF.

The rearrangement uses TRBV18 and TRBJ1-3; D might be TRBD1 (6 bases). The CDR3 has 16 residues. The V gene lost 2 bases and the J gene lost 2 bases, with 13 bases spanning the gap. The germline CDR1 and CDR2 sequences are KGHSH and LQKENI. The CDR3 spells CASSPSWTETGNTIYF. The CDR3 DNA reads as TGTGCCAGCTCACCAAGCTGGACAGAAACTGGAAACACCATATATTTT.

The chain combines TRBV19 with TRBJ2-7; TRBD2 matches at 11 bases. The germline V gene encodes CDR1 LNHDA and CDR2 SQIVND (reference sequence). The V segment lost 8 bases and the J segment 3 bases; nucleotides outside the gene matches: 3. This CDR3 contains 13 residues. The CDR3 here is CASSGTSGYEQYF. For the CDR3, the DNA is TGTGCCAGTTCCGGGACTAGCGGCTACGAGCAGTACTTC. The entire variable domain, with the rest obtained from reference TRBV19 and TRBJ2-7, is as follows: DGGITQSPKYLFRKEGQNVTLSCEQNLNHDAMYWYRQDPGQGLRLIYYSQIVNDFQKGDIAEGYSVSREKKESFPLTVTSAQKNPTAFYLCASSGTSGYEQYFGPGTRLTVT.

Here the CDR3 DNA reads TGTGCCAGCAGTTTGAGGGGATACCTCTCCTACGAGCAGTACTTC. It is translated as CASSLRGYLSYEQYF. The V and J genes are TRBV28 and TRBJ2-7; tentatively, D is TRBD1 or TRBD2 (5 bases each). Trimming pared 3 bases from V and 0 bases from J, leaving 12 bases between. The germline CDR1 and CDR2 sequences are MDHEN and SYDVKM. The CDR3 sequence is 15 residues long.

The chain uses TRBV2 and TRBJ1-2; D is possibly TRBD1 (5 bases). The V end was cut by 8 bases, the J end by 4 bases, with 17 bases between. The V gene's germline CDR1 is SNHLY and CDR2 FYNNEI. CDR3 size: 14 residues. CDR3 bases: TGTGCCAGCGGGCTTACGGACATAAGCTATGGCTACACCTTC. Protein: CASGLTDISYGYTF.

The gene calls are TRBV7-2 and TRBJ2-7, with D possibly TRBD1 on 6 matching bases. The CDR3 length is 15 residues. Per germline, CDR1 SGHTA and CDR2 FQGNSA. V was pared by 5 bases and J by 0 bases, with 14 bases between. CDR3 amino acids: CASSASRGGSYEQYF. In DNA, the CDR3 is TGTGCCAGCAGCGCAAGCAGGGGTGGCTCCTACGAGCAGTACTTC.

The J gene is TRBJ2-2, the V gene TRBV10-1; D perhaps matches TRBD1 (5 bases). CDR1 is WNHNN, CDR2 SYGVQD, per germline (reference sequence). The ends were cut back, 2 bases at V and 5 bases at J, with 6 bases in the middle. The CDR3 has 13 residues. CDR3 sequence: CASSEPGTGELFF. The CDR3 bases are TGCGCCAGCAGTGAGCCAGGGACCGGGGAGCTGTTTTTT.

J is TRBJ2-5 and V is TRBV5-1; D unresolved. The V gene lost 0 bases and the J gene lost 4 bases, with 7 bases spanning the gap. This CDR3 comprises 13 residues. The germline gives CDR1 SGHRS, CDR2 YFSETQ. The CDR3 region has the DNA TGCGCCAGCAGCTTGGAATTTAGAGAGACCCAGTACTTC. It is translated as CASSLEFRETQYF.